What follows are 27 T cell receptor beta chains derived from one specimen sequenced in a study of blood T cell repertoires in COVID-19. The repertoire was sequenced with immunoSEQ multiplex PCR; TCRdb's copy has only in-frame clones and lacks some. The sample holds 120,000 or so clones; approximately 87% are singletons and the top ten take approximately 2.3%. Specimen: peripheral blood. These receptors were obtained from a woman aged 50 to 60 with acute or convalescent COVID-19.

This clone was observed once. The V gene is TRBV9, the J gene TRBJ2-1, with 13 bases that match TRBD2. CDR1 and CDR2 from the germline V gene are SGDLS and YYNGEE. J gave up 4 bases and V 4 bases, and 8 bases lay outside the gene matches. This CDR3 has 17 amino acids. CDR3 sequence (DNA): TGTGCCAGCAGCCCCCCGTGGGGACTAGCGGGGTACAATGAGCAGTTCTTC. Translated, it gives CASSPPWGLAGYNEQFF.

In its sample, this clone was seen a few times. The rearrangement links TRBV4-3 to TRBJ2-2; 10 bases align to TRBD1. The trim removed 3 bases at V and 4 bases at J, leaving 5 bases unmatched. CDR1 and CDR2 from the germline V gene are LGHNA and YSLEER. This CDR3 is built from 16 residues. The CDR3 DNA follows: TGCGCCAGCAGCCACGTGACAGGGGGCGGCACCGGGGAGCTGTTTTTT. Translating it yields CASSHVTGGGTGELFF.

J is TRBJ1-5 and V is TRBV24-1, with a tentative D call TRBD1 (5 bases). Germline V gives CDR1 KGHDR, CDR2 SFDVKD. Deletions cut 4 bases from V and 3 bases from J, with 12 bases between. The length of the CDR3 is 15 residues. The CDR3 loop is CATSDPRQSNQPQHF. In DNA form, the CDR3 reads TGTGCCACCAGTGACCCGCGACAGTCCAATCAGCCCCAGCATTTT.

For the CDR3, the DNA is TGTGCCTGGAGATTAGACCAAGAGACCCAGTACTTC. It codes for CAWRLDQETQYF. The chain employs TRBV30 and TRBJ2-5, with D hard to call. Germline assignment: CDR1 GTSNPN and CDR2 SVGIG (reference sequence). CDR3 size: 12 residues. V lost 3 bases, J lost 0 bases, and 5 bases lay in between.

The chain combines TRBV4-1 with TRBJ2-1; possible D gene TRBD2, 5 bases. The CDR3 length is 16 residues. The V end was cut by 1 base, the J end by 1 base, with 11 bases between. CDR1 and CDR2 (germline): MGHRA, YSYEKL. In nucleotides, the CDR3 is TGCGCCAGCAGCCAAGGGGTAGCGTCTTCCTACAATGAGCAGTTCTTC. Encoded protein: CASSQGVASSYNEQFF.

The chain links TRBV4-1 to TRBJ1-1, with TRBD1 matching over 7 bases. CDR3 size: 13 residues. Trimming took 4 bases from V and 7 from J; bases not matched to a gene: 6. From germline, CDR1 is MGHRA and CDR2 YSYEKL. The CDR3 here is CASSRTGAVEAFF. As DNA, the CDR3 is TGCGCCAGCAGCCGAACAGGGGCGGTTGAAGCTTTCTTT.

The CDR3 region has the DNA TGTGCCAGCAGCCTAGTTGCAGGGGGAAGGGATGGCTACACCTTC. Translated: CASSLVAGGRDGYTF. The rearrangement uses TRBV7-9 and TRBJ1-2; 7 positions agree with TRBD1. The V and J ends lost 5 bases and 6 bases, in that order; junction bases with no gene match: 12. Germline CDR1 SEHNR, CDR2 FQNEAQ (reference sequence). The CDR3 loop spans 15 amino acids. Looking up the rest from reference TRBV7-9 and TRBJ1-2 gives the full variable domain: DTGVSQNPRHKITKRGQNVTFRCDPISEHNRLYWYRQTLGQGPEFLTYFQNEAQLEKSRLLSDRFSAERPKGSFSTLEIQRTEQGDSAMYLCASSLVAGGRDGYTFGSGTRLTVV.

V gene TRBV9 combines with J gene TRBJ2-1, with 12 bases identical to TRBD2. V was pared by 0 bases and J by 1 base, with 8 bases of the junction left unmatched. The CDR3 extends over 19 amino acids. Germline CDR1 SGDLS, CDR2 YYNGEE. The CDR3 loop reads CASSVAPTSGSMSYNEQFF. The CDR3 nucleotides are TGTGCCAGCAGCGTAGCTCCGACTAGCGGGAGTATGTCCTACAATGAGCAGTTCTTC. The variable domain in full, completed from reference TRBV9 and TRBJ2-1, reads DSGVTQTPKHLITATGQRVTLRCSPRSGDLSVYWYQQSLDQGLQFLIQYYNGEERAKGNILERFSAQQFPDLHSELNLSSLELGDSALYFCASSVAPTSGSMSYNEQFFGPGTRLTVL.

The chain couples TRBV15 to TRBJ2-5, with 12 bases fitting TRBD2. Germline loops: CDR1 LNHNV, CDR2 YYDKDF (reference sequence). The length of the CDR3 is 18 residues. Unmatched junction bases numbered 12, after V lost 0 bases and J lost 7 bases. The CDR3 spells CATSRDYASGRAEGTQYF. DNA of the CDR3: TGTGCCACCAGCAGAGATTACGCTAGCGGGAGGGCCGAAGGGACCCAGTACTTC.

This clone was observed a few times. The rearrangement links TRBV5-1 to TRBJ2-2, with D possibly TRBD1 on 6 matching bases. The V and J ends lost 4 bases and 1 base respectively, with 11 bases between them. This CDR3 spans 15 amino acids. From germline, CDR1 is SGHRS and CDR2 YFSETQ. As DNA, the CDR3 is TGCGCCAGCAGCGCCGGACAGATGAACACCGGGGAGCTGTTTTTT. This gives the protein CASSAGQMNTGELFF.

The rearrangement joins TRBV7-8 to TRBJ2-2, with TRBD1 identical over 7 bases. V lost 2 bases and J lost 9; bases outside the gene matches: 12. The germline CDR1 and CDR2 sequences are SGHVS and FQNEAQ. This CDR3 comprises 16 residues. The CDR3 coding sequence is TGTGCCAGCAGCTTATCAGGGCAGGGGGTGGACCGGGAGCTGTTTTTT. It is translated as CASSLSGQGVDRELFF.

This chain uses TRBV9 with TRBJ1-6; 7 nucleotides match TRBD1. V dropped 4 bases and J dropped 5; count of bases not matched to a gene: 9. The CDR3 has 16 amino acids. Per germline, CDR1 SGDLS and CDR2 YYNGEE. CDR3 amino acids: CASSPRQGVDNSPLHF. CDR3 bases: TGTGCCAGCAGCCCACGACAGGGCGTGGATAATTCACCCCTCCACTTT.

The V gene is TRBV18, the J gene TRBJ2-2, with D perhaps TRBD1 (7 bases). This CDR3 region has 16 residues. Germline CDR1 KGHSH, CDR2 LQKENI. V lost 0 bases, J lost 9 bases, and 17 bases lay in between. CDR3 DNA: TGTGCCAGCTCACCACCGTCTCAGGGGGGTACCTGGGAGCTGTTTTTT. Translation gives CASSPPSQGGTWELFF. Full variable domain (rest looked up from reference TRBV18 and TRBJ2-2): NAGVMQNPRHLVRRRGQEARLRCSPMKGHSHVYWYRQLPEEGLKFMVYLQKENIIDESGMPKERFSAEFPKEGPSILRIQQVVRGDSAAYFCASSPPSQGGTWELFFGEGSRLTVL.

This clone has just one count. The chain links TRBV7-9 to TRBJ1-4; D uncertain. This CDR3 is 14 amino acids long. V dropped 5 bases and J dropped 7 bases, with 14 bases sitting between them. Germline V gene data show CDR1 as SEHNR and CDR2 as FQNEAQ (reference sequence). CDR3 amino acids: CASSPVREIEKLFF. Here the CDR3 DNA reads TGTGCCAGCAGCCCGGTGCGGGAGATTGAAAAACTGTTTTTT.

The V gene is TRBV5-1, the J gene TRBJ1-4, with 9 nucleotides matching TRBD1. The CDR3 has 14 residues. Germline V gene data show CDR1 as SGHRS and CDR2 as YFSETQ. V shed 4 bases, J shed 8 bases, and the junction held 6 bases outside the gene matches. The CDR3 DNA reads TGCGCCAGCAGCACTGGGACAGGGTGGGAAAAACTGTTTTTT. This gives the protein CASSTGTGWEKLFF.

V gene TRBV7-9 combines with J gene TRBJ1-2; D is possibly TRBD1 (6 bases). The CDR3 is 14 residues long. In germline, CDR1 is SEHNR, CDR2 FQNEAQ (reference sequence). V shed 5 bases and J shed 2 bases, with 12 bases lying between them. The CDR3 protein is CASSPPTGNYGYTF. CDR3 DNA: TGTGCCAGCAGCCCCCCCACAGGGAACTATGGCTACACCTTC. Combining the CDR3 with reference TRBV7-9 and TRBJ1-2 gives the whole variable domain DTGVSQNPRHKITKRGQNVTFRCDPISEHNRLYWYRQTLGQGPEFLTYFQNEAQLEKSRLLSDRFSAERPKGSFSTLEIQRTEQGDSAMYLCASSPPTGNYGYTFGSGTRLTVV.

The CDR3 coding sequence is TGTGCCAGCAGCAAAGGAGGCTATCTGGAGACCCAGTACTTC. Translated: CASSKGGYLETQYF. V and J are TRBV21-1 and TRBJ2-5; the D call of TRBD2 is as the table states it, not checked on the DNA. TRBV21-1 is designated a pseudogene. This CDR3 region has 14 residues.

This chain joins TRBV6-4 and TRBJ1-2; a weak D match, TRBD1 (6 bases). From germline, CDR1 is MRHNA and CDR2 SNTAGT. This CDR3 has 12 amino acids. Deletions cut 4 bases from V and 7 bases from J, with 10 bases between. The CDR3 coding sequence is TGTGCCAGCAGTGCACAGGGTGGTGGCTACACCTTC. It specifies CASSAQGGGYTF.

The chain links TRBV6-2 or TRBV6-3 to TRBJ2-1; the D gene is possibly TRBD2 (5 bases). V dropped 4 bases and J dropped 6 bases, with 16 bases sitting between them. CDR1 is MNHEY and CDR2 is SVGEGT in the germline V gene. This CDR3 spans 15 amino acids. CDR3 region: CASSSLAGGGNEQFF. CDR3 nucleotide sequence: TGTGCCAGCAGTTCGCTAGCTGGAGGTGGCAATGAGCAGTTCTTC.

The chain joins TRBV15 to TRBJ1-2; D unresolved. The germline V gene encodes CDR1 LNHNV and CDR2 YYDKDF (reference sequence). Between the trimmed V and J ends, which lost 0 bases and 7 bases, there was a span of 6 bases. The CDR3 has 12 residues. As DNA, the CDR3 is TGTGCCACCAGCAGAGATCTGAGTGGCTACACCTTC. This encodes CATSRDLSGYTF. Filled out from reference TRBV15 and TRBJ1-2, the complete variable domain reads DAMVIQNPRYQVTQFGKPVTLSCSQTLNHNVMYWYQQKSSQAPKLLFHYYDKDFNNEADTPDNFQSRRPNTSFCFLDIRSPGLGDTAMYLCATSRDLSGYTFGSGTRLTVV.

This chain uses TRBV7-9 with TRBJ1-1; TRBD1 matches at 11 bases. This CDR3 is built from 15 residues. Germline CDR1 and CDR2: SEHNR and FQNEAQ (reference sequence). J lost 3 bases, V lost 5 bases, and 5 bases had no gene match. The CDR3 protein is CASSTDRGRDTEAFF. The CDR3 region has the DNA TGTGCCAGCAGCACGGACAGGGGGCGAGACACTGAAGCTTTCTTT. Full variable domain (remainder filled in from reference TRBV7-9 and TRBJ1-1): DTGVSQNPRHKITKRGQNVTFRCDPISEHNRLYWYRQTLGQGPEFLTYFQNEAQLEKSRLLSDRFSAERPKGSFSTLEIQRTEQGDSAMYLCASSTDRGRDTEAFFGQGTRLTVV.

The chain uses TRBV11-2 and TRBJ1-6, with a weak D call TRBD1 (6 bases). CDR1 and CDR2 from the germline V gene are SGHAT and FQNNGV. V gave up 4 bases and J gave up 7 bases, with 14 bases separating them. This CDR3 is 15 amino acids long. The CDR3 loop is CASSSETGQNSPLHF. The CDR3 coding sequence is TGTGCCAGCAGCTCAGAGACAGGTCAGAATTCACCCCTCCACTTT.

Only a few counts were recorded for this clone. V is TRBV7-2 and J is TRBJ1-2; 7 bases are a match to TRBD1. V lost 7 bases, J lost 6 bases, and 11 bases stayed unmatched. The V gene's germline CDR1 is SGHTA and CDR2 FQGNSA. The CDR3 is 14 amino acids. CDR3 sequence: CASNDRDGVNGYTF. The CDR3 nucleotides are TGTGCCAGCAACGACAGGGACGGGGTGAATGGCTACACCTTC.

The sample holds a few counts of this clone. The gene calls are TRBV5-1 and TRBJ1-6; TRBD1 agrees at 8 bases. Germline CDR1 SGHRS, CDR2 YFSETQ. V lost 3 bases, J lost 10 bases, and 6 bases stayed unmatched. This CDR3 comprises 14 residues. The CDR3 DNA is TGCGCCAGCAGCTCCGGACAGGGATCGTCACCCCTCCACTTT. This codes for CASSSGQGSSPLHF.

The sample holds one count of this clone. The chain combines TRBV5-5 with TRBJ2-5, with D hard to call. CDR3 length: 14 amino acids. Germline assignment: CDR1 SGHKS and CDR2 YYEKEE (reference sequence). V shed 1 base and J shed 0 bases, with 7 bases lying between them. CDR3 bases: TGTGCCAGCAGCTTGCTCGAGTACCAAGAGACCCAGTACTTC. This codes for CASSLLEYQETQYF.

CDR3 DNA sequence: TGCGCCAGCAGCCAAGAATCCAGATCCTACGAGCAGTACTTC. Its translation is CASSQESRSYEQYF. The chain uses TRBV4-3 and TRBJ2-7; D not resolved. V was trimmed by 0 bases and J by 1 base, leaving 7 bases between them. CDR1 is LGHNA, CDR2 YSLEER, per germline. The CDR3 has 14 amino acids.

The chain carries TRBV24-1 and TRBJ2-5, with 11 positions matching TRBD1. Germline V gene lookup returns CDR1 KGHDR and CDR2 SFDVKD. The CDR3 extends over 13 amino acids. V lost 4 bases and J lost 8; bases outside the gene matches: 2. The CDR3 region has the DNA TGTGCCACCAGTGACGGGACAGGGGGTACCCAGTACTTC. It specifies CATSDGTGGTQYF.